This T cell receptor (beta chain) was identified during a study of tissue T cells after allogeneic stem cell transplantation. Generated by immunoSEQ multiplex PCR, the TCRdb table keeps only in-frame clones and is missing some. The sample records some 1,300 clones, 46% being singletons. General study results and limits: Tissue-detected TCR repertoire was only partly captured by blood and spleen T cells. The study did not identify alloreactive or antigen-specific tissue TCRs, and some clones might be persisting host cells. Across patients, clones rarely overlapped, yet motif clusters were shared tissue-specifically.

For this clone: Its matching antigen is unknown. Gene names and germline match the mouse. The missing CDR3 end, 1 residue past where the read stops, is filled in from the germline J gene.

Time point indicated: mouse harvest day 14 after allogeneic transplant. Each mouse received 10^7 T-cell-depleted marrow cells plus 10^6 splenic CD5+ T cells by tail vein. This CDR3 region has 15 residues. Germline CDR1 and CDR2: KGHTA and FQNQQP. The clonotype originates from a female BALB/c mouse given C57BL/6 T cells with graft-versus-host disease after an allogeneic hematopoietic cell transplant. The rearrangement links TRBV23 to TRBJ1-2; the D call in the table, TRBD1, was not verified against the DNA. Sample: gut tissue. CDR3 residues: CSSSQSPDRNSDYTF. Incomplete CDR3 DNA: TGCTCCAGCAGTCAATCGCCTGACAGGAACTCCGACTACACC.